Below are 7 T cell receptor beta chains sequenced from a single sample in a study of cytomegalovirus exposure and HLA in healthy donors. The PCR contained 60 Vbeta and 13 Jbeta primers. TCRdb keeps only in-frame clones here, not all; method: immunoSEQ multiplex PCR. The table shows 100,000 to 130,000 clones, with roughly 82% occurring only once. The sample comprised PBMCs. The receptors stem from a man aged 30 to 45 in good health and CMV-seropositive.

This chain links TRBV5-6 with TRBJ1-1, with 7 bases matching TRBD1. The germline CDR1 and CDR2 sequences are SGHDT and YYEEEE. This CDR3 contains 14 residues. V trimming: 5 bases; J trimming: 1 base; junction bases outside the gene matches: 5. The CDR3 bases are TGTGCCAGCAGACCGGGACAGCAGAACACTGAAGCTTTCTTT. It codes for CASRPGQQNTEAFF.

This clone was detected only a few times. V usage is TRBV10-2 and J usage is TRBJ1-5, with D hard to call. The germline V and J ends were trimmed by 4 bases and 3 bases, with 7 bases remaining between them. There are 13 residues in the CDR3. CDR1 WSHSY and CDR2 SAAADI come from the germline V gene. The CDR3 sequence: CASSGQFNQPQHF. Here the CDR3 DNA reads TGCGCCAGCAGTGGGCAGTTCAATCAGCCCCAGCATTTT.

The rearrangement links TRBV19 to TRBJ2-2, with a tentative D call TRBD1 (6 bases). The CDR3 is 13 residues long. The germline gives CDR1 LNHDA, CDR2 SQIVND (reference sequence). The V gene lost 9 bases and the J gene lost 5 bases, with 13 bases spanning the gap. This CDR3 is CASTEQGTGELFF. The CDR3 DNA follows: TGTGCCAGCACTGAACAGGGAACCGGGGAGCTGTTTTTT.

The chain recombines TRBV9 with TRBJ2-1; the match to TRBD2 covers 7 bases. The CDR3 has 16 residues. The V and J ends lost 0 bases and 2 bases, in that order; junction bases with no gene match: 5. The germline V gene has CDR1 SGDLS and CDR2 YYNGEE. Written as DNA, the CDR3 is TGTGCCAGCAGCGTAGATCCGGGGGGTACCTACAATGAGCAGTTCTTC. Translating it yields CASSVDPGGTYNEQFF.

The chain recombines TRBV18 with TRBJ1-2; D is possibly TRBD1 (6 bases). Per the germline V gene, CDR1 is KGHSH and CDR2 is LQKENI. This CDR3 comprises 12 residues. The ends were cut back, 3 bases at V and 8 bases at J, with 10 bases in the middle. The CDR3 loop reads CASSPDSYGYTF. The CDR3, as DNA: TGTGCCAGCTCACCGGACAGCTACGGCTACACCTTC.

Here the CDR3 DNA reads TGTGCCAGCAGCAAGCGTCTAGCCAATCCGGATACGCAGTATTTT. It yields the protein CASSKRLANPDTQYF. The rearrangement links TRBV6-5 to TRBJ2-3; D might be TRBD2 (5 bases). CDR3 length: 15 amino acids. Trimming pared 6 bases from V and 6 bases from J, leaving 19 bases between. CDR1 is MNHEY and CDR2 is SVGAGI in the germline V gene.

The V and J genes are TRBV6-5 and TRBJ1-5, with D perhaps TRBD1 (5 bases). This CDR3 region has 14 residues. V was clipped by 5 bases and J by 11 bases, with 19 bases between them. In germline, CDR1 is MNHEY, CDR2 SVGAGI. CDR3 protein: CASSEYRQFRAQHF. CDR3 bases: TGTGCCAGCAGTGAATATCGACAGTTTCGGGCCCAGCATTTT.